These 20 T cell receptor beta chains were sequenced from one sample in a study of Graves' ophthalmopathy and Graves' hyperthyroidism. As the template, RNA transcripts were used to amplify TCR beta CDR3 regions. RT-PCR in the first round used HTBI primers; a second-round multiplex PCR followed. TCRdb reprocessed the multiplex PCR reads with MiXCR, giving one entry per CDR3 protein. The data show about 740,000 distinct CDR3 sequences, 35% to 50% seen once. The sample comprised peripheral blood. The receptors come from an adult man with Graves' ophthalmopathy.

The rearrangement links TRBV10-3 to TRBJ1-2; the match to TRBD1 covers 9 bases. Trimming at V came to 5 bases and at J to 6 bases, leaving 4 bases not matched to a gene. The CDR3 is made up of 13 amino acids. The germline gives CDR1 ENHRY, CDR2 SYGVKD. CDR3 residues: CAISPDRGHGYTF. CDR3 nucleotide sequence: TGTGCCATCAGTCCGGACAGGGGACATGGCTACACCTTC.

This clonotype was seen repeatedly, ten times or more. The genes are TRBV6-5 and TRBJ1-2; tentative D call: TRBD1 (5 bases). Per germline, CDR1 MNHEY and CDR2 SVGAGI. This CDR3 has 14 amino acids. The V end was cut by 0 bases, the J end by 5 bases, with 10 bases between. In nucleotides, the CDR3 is TGTGCCAGCAGTTACTCGAAAGGGGTTTATGGCTACACCTTC. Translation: CASSYSKGVYGYTF.

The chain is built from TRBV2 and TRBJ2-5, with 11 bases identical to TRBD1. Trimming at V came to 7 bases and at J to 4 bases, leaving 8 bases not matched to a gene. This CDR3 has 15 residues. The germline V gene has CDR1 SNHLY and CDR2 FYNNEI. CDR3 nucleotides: TGTGCCAGCACCGAAGGACAGGGGGCTTCAGAGACCCAGTACTTC. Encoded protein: CASTEGQGASETQYF. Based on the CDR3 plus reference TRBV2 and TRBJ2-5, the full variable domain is EPEVTQTPSHQVTQMGQEVILRCVPISNHLYFYWYRQILGQKVEFLVSFYNNEISEKSEIFDDQFSVERPDGSNFTLKIRSTKLEDSAMYFCASTEGQGASETQYFGPGTRLLVL.

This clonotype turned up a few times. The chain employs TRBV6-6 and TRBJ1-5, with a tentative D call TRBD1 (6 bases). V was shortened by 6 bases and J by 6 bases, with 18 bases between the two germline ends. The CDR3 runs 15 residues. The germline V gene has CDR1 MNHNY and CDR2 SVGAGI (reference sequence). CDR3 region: CASRPQGLPRQPQHF. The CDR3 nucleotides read TGTGCCAGCAGACCACAGGGATTGCCTCGTCAGCCCCAGCATTTT.

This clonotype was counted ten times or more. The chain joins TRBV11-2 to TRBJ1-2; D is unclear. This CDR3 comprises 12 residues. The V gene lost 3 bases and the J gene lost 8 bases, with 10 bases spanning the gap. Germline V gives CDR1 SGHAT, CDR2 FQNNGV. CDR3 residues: CASSLDLKGYTF. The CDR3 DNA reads TGTGCCAGCAGCTTGGACCTTAAGGGCTACACCTTC.

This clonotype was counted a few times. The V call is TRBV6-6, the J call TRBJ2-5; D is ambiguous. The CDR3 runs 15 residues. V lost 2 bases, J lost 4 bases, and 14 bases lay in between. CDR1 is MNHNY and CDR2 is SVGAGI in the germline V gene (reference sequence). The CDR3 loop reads CASSYVGRRGETQYF. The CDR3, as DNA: TGTGCCAGCAGTTACGTTGGTAGGCGAGGAGAGACCCAGTACTTC.

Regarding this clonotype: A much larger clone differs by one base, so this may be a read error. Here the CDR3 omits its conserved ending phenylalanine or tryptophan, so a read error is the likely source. The CDR3 DNA follows: TGTGCCAGCAGCTTCTACCCCACTGAAGCTTTCTCT. It yields the protein CASSFYPTEAFS. V gene TRBV7-9 combines with J gene TRBJ1-1; D is ambiguous. The CDR3 contains 12 residues. Germline V gives CDR1 SEHNR, CDR2 FQNEAQ (reference sequence). The V and J ends lost 3 bases and 4 bases respectively, with 6 bases between them.

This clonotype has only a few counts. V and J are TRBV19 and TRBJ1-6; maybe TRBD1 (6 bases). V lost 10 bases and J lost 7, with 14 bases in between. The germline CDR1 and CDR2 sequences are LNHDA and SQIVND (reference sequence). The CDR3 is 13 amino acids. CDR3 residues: CATRRGGNSPLHF. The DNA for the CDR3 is TGTGCCACCAGGCGAGGGGGGAATTCACCCCTCCACTTT. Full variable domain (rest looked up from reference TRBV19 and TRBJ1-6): DGGITQSPKYLFRKEGQNVTLSCEQNLNHDAMYWYRQDPGQGLRLIYYSQIVNDFQKGDIAEGYSVSREKKESFPLTVTSAQKNPTAFYLCATRRGGNSPLHFGNGTRLTVT.

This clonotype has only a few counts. The CDR3 here is CSARGPDRTNPYEQYF. CDR3 nucleotide sequence: TGCAGTGCTAGAGGGCCCGACAGGACAAACCCCTACGAGCAGTACTTC. The chain has TRBV20-1 and TRBJ2-7; tentatively, D is TRBD1 (6 bases). Germline CDR1 reads DFQATT; CDR2 reads SNEGSKA (reference sequence). V lost 1 base and J 2 bases, leaving 18 bases between the germline ends. The CDR3 runs 16 residues.

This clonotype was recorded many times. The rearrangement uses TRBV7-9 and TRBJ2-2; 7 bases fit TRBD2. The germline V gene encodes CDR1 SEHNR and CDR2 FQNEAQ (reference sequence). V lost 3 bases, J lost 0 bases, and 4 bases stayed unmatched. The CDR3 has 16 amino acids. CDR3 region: CASSLSGLANTGELFF. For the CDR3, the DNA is TGTGCCAGCAGCTTGTCCGGACTAGCGAACACCGGGGAGCTGTTTTTT.

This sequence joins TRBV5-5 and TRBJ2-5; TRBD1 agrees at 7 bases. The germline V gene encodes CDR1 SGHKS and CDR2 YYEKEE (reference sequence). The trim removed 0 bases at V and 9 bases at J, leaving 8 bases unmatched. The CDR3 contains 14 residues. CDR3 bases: TGTGCCAGCAGCTTGGGACAGGCCCAGGGGGCCCAGTACTTC. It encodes CASSLGQAQGAQYF.

Here the CDR3 reads CASSRGTYPRQETQYF. The CDR3 DNA reads TGTGCCAGCAGCAGAGGGACTTACCCTCGGCAAGAGACCCAGTACTTC. This rearrangement joins TRBV2 to TRBJ2-5, with D possibly matching TRBD2 (6 bases). Germline CDR1 SNHLY, CDR2 FYNNEI. The CDR3 extends over 16 amino acids. Trimming removed 6 bases from V and 2 bases from J, with 19 bases in between. The full variable domain, rest sourced from reference TRBV2 and TRBJ2-5, is EPEVTQTPSHQVTQMGQEVILRCVPISNHLYFYWYRQILGQKVEFLVSFYNNEISEKSEIFDDQFSVERPDGSNFTLKIRSTKLEDSAMYFCASSRGTYPRQETQYFGPGTRLLVL.

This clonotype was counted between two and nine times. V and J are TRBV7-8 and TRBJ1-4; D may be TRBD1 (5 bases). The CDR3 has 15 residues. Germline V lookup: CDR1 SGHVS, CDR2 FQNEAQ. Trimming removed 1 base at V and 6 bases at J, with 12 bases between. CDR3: CASSLGGARDEKLFF. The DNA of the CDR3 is TGTGCCAGCAGCTTAGGGGGAGCCAGGGATGAAAAACTGTTTTTT. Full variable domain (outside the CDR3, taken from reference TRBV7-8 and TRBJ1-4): GAGVSQSPRYKVAKRGQDVALRCDPISGHVSLFWYQQALGQGPEFLTYFQNEAQLDKSGLPSDRFFAERPEGSVSTLKIQRTQQEDSAVYLCASSLGGARDEKLFFGSGTQLSVL.

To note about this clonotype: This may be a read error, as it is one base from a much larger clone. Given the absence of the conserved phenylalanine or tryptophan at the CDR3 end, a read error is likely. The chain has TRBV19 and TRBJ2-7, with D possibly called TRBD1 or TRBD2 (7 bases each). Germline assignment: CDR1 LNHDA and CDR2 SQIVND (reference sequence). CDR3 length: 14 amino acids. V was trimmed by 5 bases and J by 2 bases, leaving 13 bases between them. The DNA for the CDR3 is TGTGCCAGTAGTGCCCAGGGGGGGACCTACGAGCAGTACCTC. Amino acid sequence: CASSAQGGTYEQYL.

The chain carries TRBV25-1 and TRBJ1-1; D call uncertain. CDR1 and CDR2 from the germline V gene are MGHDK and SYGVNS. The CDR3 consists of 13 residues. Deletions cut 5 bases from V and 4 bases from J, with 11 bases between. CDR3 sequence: CASSYYGSTEAFF. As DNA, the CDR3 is TGTGCCAGCAGTTATTATGGTTCCACTGAAGCTTTCTTT. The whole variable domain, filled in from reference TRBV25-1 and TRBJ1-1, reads EADIYQTPRYLVIGTGKKITLECSQTMGHDKMYWYQQDPGMELHLIHYSYGVNSTEKGDLSSESTVSRIRTEHFPLTLESARPSHTSQYLCASSYYGSTEAFFGQGTRLTVV.

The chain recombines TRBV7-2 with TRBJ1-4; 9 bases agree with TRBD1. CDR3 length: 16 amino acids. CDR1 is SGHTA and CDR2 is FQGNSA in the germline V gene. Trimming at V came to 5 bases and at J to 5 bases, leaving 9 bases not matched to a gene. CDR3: CASSRRDRAYNEKLFF. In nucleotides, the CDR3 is TGTGCCAGCAGCCGACGGGACAGGGCATACAATGAAAAACTGTTTTTT.

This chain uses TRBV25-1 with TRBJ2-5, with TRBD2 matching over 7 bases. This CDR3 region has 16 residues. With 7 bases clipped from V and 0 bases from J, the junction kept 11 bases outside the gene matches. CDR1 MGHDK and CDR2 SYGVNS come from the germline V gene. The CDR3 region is CASTRLQAGDQETQYF. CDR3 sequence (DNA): TGTGCCAGCACTCGACTCCAGGCGGGGGACCAAGAGACCCAGTACTTC.

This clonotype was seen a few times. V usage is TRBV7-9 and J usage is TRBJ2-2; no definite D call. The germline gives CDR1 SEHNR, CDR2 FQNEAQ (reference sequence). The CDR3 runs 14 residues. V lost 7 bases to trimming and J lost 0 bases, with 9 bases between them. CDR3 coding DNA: TGTGCCAGCACGATAGGGACGAACACCGGGGAGCTGTTTTTT. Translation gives CASTIGTNTGELFF.

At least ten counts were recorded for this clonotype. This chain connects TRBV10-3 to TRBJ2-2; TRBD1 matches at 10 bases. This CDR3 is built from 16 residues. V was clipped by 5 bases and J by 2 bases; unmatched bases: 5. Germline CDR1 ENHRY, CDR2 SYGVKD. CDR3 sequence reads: CAISFDRGLNTGELFF. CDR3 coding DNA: TGTGCCATCAGTTTTGACAGGGGGCTAAACACCGGGGAGCTGTTTTTT.

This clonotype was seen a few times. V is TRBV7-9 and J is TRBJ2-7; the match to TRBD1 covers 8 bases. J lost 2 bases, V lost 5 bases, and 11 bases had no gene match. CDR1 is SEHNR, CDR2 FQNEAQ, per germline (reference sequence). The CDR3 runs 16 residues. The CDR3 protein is CASSPRDRRLPYEQYF. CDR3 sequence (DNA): TGTGCCAGCAGCCCCCGGGACAGGCGACTCCCCTACGAGCAGTACTTC.